A single sample is the source of the 4 T cell receptor beta chains below, sequenced in a study of shared clonotypes between healthy human individuals. Method: immunoSEQ multiplex PCR; TCRdb's copy keeps in-frame clones and lacks some. The data contain about 1 million clones, roughly 70% of them singletons. Sequenced input: memory CD4+ T cells sorted from blood. The subset here: CD45RA-negative fraction. The receptors shown here come from a man younger than 35 in good health.

V and J are TRBV28 and TRBJ1-6; 8 nucleotides agree with TRBD1. Germline CDR1 reads MDHEN; CDR2 reads SYDVKM. The CDR3 loop spans 15 amino acids. V was clipped by 7 bases and J by 13 bases; unmatched bases: 15. CDR3 loop: CASKLTRTGSSPLHF. DNA for the CDR3: TGTGCCAGCAAACTCACCAGGACAGGGTCGTCGCCCCTCCACTTT. Using reference TRBV28 and TRBJ1-6 for the parts outside the CDR3, the full variable domain is DVKVTQSSRYLVKRTGEKVFLECVQDMDHENMFWYRQDPGLGLRLIYFSYDVKMKEKGDIPEGYSVSREKKERFSLILESASTNQTSMYLCASKLTRTGSSPLHFGNGTRLTVT.

This clone appeared a few times. The sample contains more than one DNA sequence encoding this CDR3. The chain employs TRBV27 and TRBJ1-5; TRBD1 matches 7 bases. This CDR3 contains 15 residues. Trimming took 0 bases from V and 4 from J; bases not matched to a gene: 3. Germline CDR1 is MNHEY and CDR2 is SMNVEV (reference sequence). CDR3 amino acids: CASSLSGGGNQPQHF. The CDR3 bases are TGTGCCAGCAGTTTATCAGGGGGCGGAAATCAGCCCCAGCATTTT.

In the case of this clone: This could be a read error, since a much larger clone is one nucleotide away. The chain links TRBV25-1 to TRBJ1-5; D is unclear. Germline CDR1 reads MGHDK; CDR2 reads SYGVNS. Trimming pared 3 bases from V and 4 bases from J, leaving 4 bases between. CDR3 length equals 12 residues. CDR3 nucleotides: TGTGCCAGCAGTGATGGTAATCAGCCCCAGCATTTT. It specifies CASSDGNQPQHF.

The chain carries TRBV30 and TRBJ1-5; D unclear. The germline V gene has CDR1 GTSNPN and CDR2 SVGIG (reference sequence). The germline V and J ends were trimmed by 3 bases and 0 bases, with 9 bases remaining between them. The CDR3 loop spans 14 amino acids. The CDR3 DNA reads as TGTGCCTGGAGCCCGGGCACTAGCAATCAGCCCCAGCATTTT. It is translated as CAWSPGTSNQPQHF.